One and the same sample provided the 2 T cell receptor beta chains below, sequenced in a study of blood T cell repertoires in COVID-19. Sequenced by immunoSEQ multiplex PCR; TCRdb stores in-frame clones only, minus some. The top ten hold approximately 7% of the sample, which has approximately 94,000 clones, roughly 90% seen once. Sequenced material: peripheral blood. Receptors were obtained from a man aged 30-40 years in a cohort sampled during active COVID-19.

This chain connects TRBV2 to TRBJ2-2; D is undetermined. CDR1 and CDR2 (germline): SNHLY, FYNNEI. The length of the CDR3 is 15 residues. Trimming left V 5 bases short and J 4 bases short, with 14 bases between. The CDR3, as DNA: TGTGCCAGCAGTCTCAGGCCCCAGAGCACCGGGGAGCTGTTTTTT. It encodes CASSLRPQSTGELFF.

V and J are TRBV5-4 and TRBJ2-6; maybe TRBD2 (5 bases). The CDR3 spans 14 residues. Germline V lookup: CDR1 SGHNT, CDR2 YYREEE (reference sequence). Between the trimmed V and J ends, which lost 7 bases and 4 bases, there was a span of 12 bases. CDR3 sequence (DNA): TGTGCCAGCCAAAGAACGGGAGGGGCCAACGTCCTGACTTTC. Translating gives CASQRTGGANVLTF.